This entry is about one T cell receptor (beta chain). Its antigen is undetermined. The data were obtained in a study of breast tumors, draining lymph nodes, adjacent tissues. Broader study findings: Tumors had less TCR diversity than lymph nodes, more than nontumor tissue. Data only fit, rather than demonstrated, lymph node origin of most tumor T cells.

Trimming stripped 3 bases from V and 1 base from J, with 4 bases between. Germline assignment: CDR1 SGDLS and CDR2 YYNGEE. The CDR3 totals 12 residues. TCRdb re-derived calls from the multiplex PCR reads in MiXCR, one entry per CDR3 protein. The sample lists around 12,000 distinct CDR3 sequences, 62% occurring once. The receptor was isolated from a female donor with breast cancer. Some clones in this sample may be carry-over from other donors' samples. Input material: tumor-adjacent breast tissue. The genes are TRBV9 and TRBJ1-1, with D unresolved. Written as DNA, the CDR3 is TGTGCCAGCAGCGCTTGGAACACTGAAGCTTTCTTT. It is translated as CASSAWNTEAFF.